This T cell receptor (beta chain) was captured by sequencing in a study of cytomegalovirus exposure and HLA in healthy donors. Findings and caveats of the study: As a later analysis revealed, the rate of TCR association differed by HLA locus, with DRB1 most and HLA-C fewest.

Among the donors, all were healthy bone marrow donors. The study ran its PCR with 60 Vbeta and 13 Jbeta primers. The table came from immunoSEQ multiplex PCR; TCRdb's copy has only in-frame clones and leaves some out. Of around 100,000 clones in the sample, around 79% were seen once. The length of the CDR3 is 14 residues. CDR1 and CDR2 from the germline V gene are SGHRS and YFSETQ. V dropped 2 bases and J dropped 5 bases, with 13 bases sitting between them. With respect to this clone: What it binds is unknown.

Input material: PBMCs. This chain uses TRBV5-1 with TRBJ1-2, with D tentatively TRBD1 (6 bases). The TCR sequence derives from a woman aged 40 to 49 in good health and CMV-seropositive. The chain's CDR3 is CASSLGQPQYGYTF. The CDR3 DNA is TGCGCCAGCAGCTTAGGACAGCCCCAGTATGGCTACACCTTC.